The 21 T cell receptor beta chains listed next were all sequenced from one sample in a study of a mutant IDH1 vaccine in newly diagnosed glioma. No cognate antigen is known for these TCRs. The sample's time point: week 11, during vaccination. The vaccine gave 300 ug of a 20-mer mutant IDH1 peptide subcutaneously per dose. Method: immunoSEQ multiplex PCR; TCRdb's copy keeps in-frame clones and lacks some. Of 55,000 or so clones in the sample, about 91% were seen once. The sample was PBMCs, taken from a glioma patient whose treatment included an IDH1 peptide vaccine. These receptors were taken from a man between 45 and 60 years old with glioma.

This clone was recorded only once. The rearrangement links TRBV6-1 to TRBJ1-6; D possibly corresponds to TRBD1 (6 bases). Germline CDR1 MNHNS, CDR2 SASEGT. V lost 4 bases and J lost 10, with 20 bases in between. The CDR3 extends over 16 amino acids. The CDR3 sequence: CASSGGTLFSGSPLHF. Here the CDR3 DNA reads TGTGCCAGCAGTGGGGGGACATTATTTTCGGGGTCACCCCTCCACTTT.

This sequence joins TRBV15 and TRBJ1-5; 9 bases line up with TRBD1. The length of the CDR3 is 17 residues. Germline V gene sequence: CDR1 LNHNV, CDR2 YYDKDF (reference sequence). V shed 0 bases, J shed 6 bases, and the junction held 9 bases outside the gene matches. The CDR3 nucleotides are TGTGCCACCAGCAGAGAGTACACAGGGGGCGCGGGTCAGCCCCAGCATTTT. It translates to CATSREYTGGAGQPQHF.

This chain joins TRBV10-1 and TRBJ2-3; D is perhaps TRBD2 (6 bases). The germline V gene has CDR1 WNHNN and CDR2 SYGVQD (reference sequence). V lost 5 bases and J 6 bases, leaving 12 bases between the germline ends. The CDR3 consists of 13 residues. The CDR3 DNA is TGCGCCAGCAGTCTACTAGCCGGCGATACGCAGTATTTT. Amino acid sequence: CASSLLAGDTQYF.

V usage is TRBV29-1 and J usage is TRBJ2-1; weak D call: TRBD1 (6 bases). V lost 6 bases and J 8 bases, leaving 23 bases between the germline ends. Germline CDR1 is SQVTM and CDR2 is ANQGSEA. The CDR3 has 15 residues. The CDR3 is CSVTPTGPAIDEQFF. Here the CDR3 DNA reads TGCAGCGTGACCCCCACAGGGCCGGCGATCGATGAGCAGTTCTTC.

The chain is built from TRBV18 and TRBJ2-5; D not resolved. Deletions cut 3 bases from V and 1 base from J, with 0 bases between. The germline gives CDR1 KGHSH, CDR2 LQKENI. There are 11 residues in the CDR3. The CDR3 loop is CASSPQETQYF. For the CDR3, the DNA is TGTGCCAGCTCACCCCAAGAGACCCAGTACTTC.

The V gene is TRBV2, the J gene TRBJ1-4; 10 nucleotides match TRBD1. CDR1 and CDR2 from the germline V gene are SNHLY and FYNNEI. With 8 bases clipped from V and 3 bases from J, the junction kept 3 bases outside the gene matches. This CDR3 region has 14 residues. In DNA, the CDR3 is TGTGCCAGCTTCGGACAGGGGGCTAATGAAAAACTGTTTTTT. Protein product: CASFGQGANEKLFF.

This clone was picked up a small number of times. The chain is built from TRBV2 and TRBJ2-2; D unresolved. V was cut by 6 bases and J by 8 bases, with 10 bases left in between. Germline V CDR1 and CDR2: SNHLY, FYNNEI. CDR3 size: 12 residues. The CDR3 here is CASRYSLGELFF. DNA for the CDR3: TGTGCCAGCAGATATAGTCTGGGGGAGCTGTTTTTT.

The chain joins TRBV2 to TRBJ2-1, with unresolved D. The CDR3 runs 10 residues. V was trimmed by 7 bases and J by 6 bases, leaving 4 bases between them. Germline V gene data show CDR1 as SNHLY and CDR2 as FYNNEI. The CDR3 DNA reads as TGTGCCAGCATCGGCAATGAGCAGTTCTTC. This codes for CASIGNEQFF.

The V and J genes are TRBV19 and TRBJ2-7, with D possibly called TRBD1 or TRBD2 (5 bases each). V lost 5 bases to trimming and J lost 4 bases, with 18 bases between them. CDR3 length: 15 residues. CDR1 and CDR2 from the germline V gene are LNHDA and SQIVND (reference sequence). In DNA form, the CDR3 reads TGTGCCAGTAGTGCAGGACCGGGACGGATGTACGAGCAGTACTTC. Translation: CASSAGPGRMYEQYF.

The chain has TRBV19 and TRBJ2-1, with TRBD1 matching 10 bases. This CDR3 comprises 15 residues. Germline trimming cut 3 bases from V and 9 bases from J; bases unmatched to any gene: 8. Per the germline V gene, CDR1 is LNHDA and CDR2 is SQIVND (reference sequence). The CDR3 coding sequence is TGTGCCAGTAGTATCGTAGCGGACAGGGGGGGTGAGCAGTTCTTC. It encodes CASSIVADRGGEQFF.

Here the CDR3 reads CASSWVQGEGETQYF. In nucleotides, the CDR3 is TGTGCCAGCAGCTGGGTACAGGGGGAAGGGGAGACCCAGTACTTC. The chain couples TRBV5-4 to TRBJ2-5; TRBD1 matches 8 bases. J lost 5 bases, V lost 3 bases, and 9 bases had no gene match. CDR1 is SGHNT, CDR2 YYREEE, per germline (reference sequence). The CDR3 is 15 residues long.

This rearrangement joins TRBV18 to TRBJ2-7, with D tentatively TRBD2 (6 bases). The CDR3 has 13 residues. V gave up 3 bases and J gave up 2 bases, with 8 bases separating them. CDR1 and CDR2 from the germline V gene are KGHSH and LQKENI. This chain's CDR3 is CASSPGGTYEQYF. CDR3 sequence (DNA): TGTGCCAGCTCACCTGGAGGGACCTACGAGCAGTACTTC.

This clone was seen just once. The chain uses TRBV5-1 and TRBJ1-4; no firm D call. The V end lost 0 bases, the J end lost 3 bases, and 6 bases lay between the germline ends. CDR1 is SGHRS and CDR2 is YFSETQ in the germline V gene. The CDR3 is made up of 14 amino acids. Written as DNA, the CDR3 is TGCGCCAGCAGCTTGGAAAGGGCTAATGAAAAACTGTTTTTT. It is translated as CASSLERANEKLFF.

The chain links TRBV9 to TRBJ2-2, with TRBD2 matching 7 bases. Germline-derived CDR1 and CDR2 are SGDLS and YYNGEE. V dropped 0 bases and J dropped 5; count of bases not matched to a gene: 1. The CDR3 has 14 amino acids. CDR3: CASSVVGGTGELFF. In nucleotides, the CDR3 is TGTGCCAGCAGCGTAGTCGGGGGGACCGGGGAGCTGTTTTTT.

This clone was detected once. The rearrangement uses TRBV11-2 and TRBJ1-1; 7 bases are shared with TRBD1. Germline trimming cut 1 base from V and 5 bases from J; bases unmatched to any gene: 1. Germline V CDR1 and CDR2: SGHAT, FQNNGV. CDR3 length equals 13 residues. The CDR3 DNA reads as TGTGCCAGCAGCTTAGTGACAGGGACTGAAGCTTTCTTT. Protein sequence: CASSLVTGTEAFF.

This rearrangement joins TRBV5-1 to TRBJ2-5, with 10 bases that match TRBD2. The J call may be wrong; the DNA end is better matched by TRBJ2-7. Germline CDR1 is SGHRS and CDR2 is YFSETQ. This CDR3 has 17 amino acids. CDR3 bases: TGCGCCAGCAGCTTGGCGGCCGGGACTAGCGACTCCTACGAGCAGTACTTC. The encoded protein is CASSLAAGTSDSYEQYF.

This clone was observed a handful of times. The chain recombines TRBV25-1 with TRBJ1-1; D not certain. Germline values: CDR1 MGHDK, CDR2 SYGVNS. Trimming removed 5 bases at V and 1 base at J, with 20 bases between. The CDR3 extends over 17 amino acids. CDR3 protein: CASSSTFAAGGNTEAFF. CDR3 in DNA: TGTGCCAGCAGTTCTACGTTTGCGGCAGGAGGGAACACTGAAGCTTTCTTT.

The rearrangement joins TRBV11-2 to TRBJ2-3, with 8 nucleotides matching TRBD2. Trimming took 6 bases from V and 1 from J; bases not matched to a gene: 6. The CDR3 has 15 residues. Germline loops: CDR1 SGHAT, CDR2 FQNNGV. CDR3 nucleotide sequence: TGTGCCAGCAGGTTCGGGCGGGGGGGCACAGATACGCAGTATTTT. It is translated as CASRFGRGGTDTQYF.

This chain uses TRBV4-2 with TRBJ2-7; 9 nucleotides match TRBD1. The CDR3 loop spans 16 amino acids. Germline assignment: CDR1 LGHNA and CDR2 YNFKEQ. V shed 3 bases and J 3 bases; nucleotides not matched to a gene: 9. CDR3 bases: TGTGCCAGCAGCCACTTACCGCCGGGACAGGGCTACGAGCAGTACTTC. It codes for CASSHLPPGQGYEQYF.

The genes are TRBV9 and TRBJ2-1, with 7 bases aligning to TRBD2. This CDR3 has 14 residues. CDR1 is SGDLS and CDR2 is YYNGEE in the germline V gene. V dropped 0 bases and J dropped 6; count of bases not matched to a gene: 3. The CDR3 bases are TGTGCCAGCAGCGTAGCGGGAGGACCCAATGAGCAGTTCTTC. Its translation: CASSVAGGPNEQFF.

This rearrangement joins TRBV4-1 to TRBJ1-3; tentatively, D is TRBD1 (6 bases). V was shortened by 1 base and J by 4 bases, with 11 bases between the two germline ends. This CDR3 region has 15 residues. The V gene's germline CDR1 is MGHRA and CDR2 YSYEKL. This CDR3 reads CASSQVTGIGNTIYF. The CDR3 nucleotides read TGCGCCAGCAGCCAAGTTACAGGGATAGGAAACACCATATATTTT.